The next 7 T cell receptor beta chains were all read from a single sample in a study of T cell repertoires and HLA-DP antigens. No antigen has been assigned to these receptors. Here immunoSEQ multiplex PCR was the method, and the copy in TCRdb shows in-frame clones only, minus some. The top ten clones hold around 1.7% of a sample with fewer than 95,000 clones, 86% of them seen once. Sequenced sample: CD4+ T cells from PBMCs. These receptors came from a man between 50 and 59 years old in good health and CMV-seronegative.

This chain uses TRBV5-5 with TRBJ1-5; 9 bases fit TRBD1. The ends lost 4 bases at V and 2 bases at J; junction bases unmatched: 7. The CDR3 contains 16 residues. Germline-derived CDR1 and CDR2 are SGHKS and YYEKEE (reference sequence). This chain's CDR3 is CASSPNRGRGNQPQHF. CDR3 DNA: TGTGCCAGCAGCCCGAACAGGGGGCGCGGCAATCAGCCCCAGCATTTT.

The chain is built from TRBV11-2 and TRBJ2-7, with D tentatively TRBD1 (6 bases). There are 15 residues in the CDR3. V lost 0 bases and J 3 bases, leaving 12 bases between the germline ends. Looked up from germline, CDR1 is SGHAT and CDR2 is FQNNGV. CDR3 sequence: CASSLEAGAGYEQYF. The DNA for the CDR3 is TGTGCCAGCAGCTTAGAAGCAGGGGCCGGCTACGAGCAGTACTTC.

In DNA form, the CDR3 reads TGTGCCAGCAGCTTCGGCAGGAACACTGAAGCTTTCTTT. Translation gives CASSFGRNTEAFF. The chain links TRBV11-2 to TRBJ1-1; D gene ambiguous. V was cut by 3 bases and J by 1 base, with 6 bases left in between. CDR1 and CDR2 (germline): SGHAT, FQNNGV. The CDR3 is 13 residues long.

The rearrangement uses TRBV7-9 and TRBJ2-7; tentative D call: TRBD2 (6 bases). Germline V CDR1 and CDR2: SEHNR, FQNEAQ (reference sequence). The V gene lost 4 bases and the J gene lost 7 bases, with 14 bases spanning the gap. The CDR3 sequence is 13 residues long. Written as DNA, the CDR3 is TGTGCCAGCAGCTCCGGGACTTCGGGAGAGCAGTACTTC. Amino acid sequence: CASSSGTSGEQYF.

DNA for the CDR3: TGTGCCAGCAGGGGGCCGACAGGGGCCATAGAGACCCAGTACTTC. Its translation: CASRGPTGAIETQYF. The gene calls are TRBV6-1 and TRBJ2-5; 8 bases are a match to TRBD1. The J segment lost 4 bases and the V segment lost 6 bases, leaving 10 bases of the junction unmatched. Germline assignment: CDR1 MNHNS and CDR2 SASEGT. CDR3 length: 15 amino acids.

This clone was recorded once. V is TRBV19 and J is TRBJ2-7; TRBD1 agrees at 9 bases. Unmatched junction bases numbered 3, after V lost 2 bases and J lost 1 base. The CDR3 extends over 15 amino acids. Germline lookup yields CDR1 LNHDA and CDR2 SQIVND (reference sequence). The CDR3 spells CASSILGTGSYEQYF. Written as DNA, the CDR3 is TGTGCCAGTAGTATATTGGGGACAGGGTCCTACGAGCAGTACTTC.

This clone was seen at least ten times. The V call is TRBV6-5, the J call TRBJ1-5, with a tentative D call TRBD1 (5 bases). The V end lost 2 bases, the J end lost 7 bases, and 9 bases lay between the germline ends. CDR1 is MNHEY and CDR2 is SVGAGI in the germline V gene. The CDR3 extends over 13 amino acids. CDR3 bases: TGTGCCAGCAGTTACAGGGGTGGGCAGCCCCAGCATTTT. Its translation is CASSYRGGQPQHF.